This T cell receptor beta chain was recorded in a study of control samples from healthy donors and cancer patients. This CDR3 spans 13 amino acids. The germline V gene has CDR1 MNHNY and CDR2 SVGAGI (reference sequence). Trimming took 5 bases from V and 2 from J, leaving 9 bases between them. Repertoires were generated with immunoSEQ multiplex PCR, while TCRdb's copy carries only in-frame clones and drops some. The table shows about 31,000 clones, with around 94% occurring only once. The chain couples TRBV6-6 to TRBJ1-2; D is uncertain. This TCR derives from a man aged 60 to 75 in good health. Source material: blood. CDR3 coding DNA: TGTGCCAGCAGTCCCCGAGGGAACTATGGCTACACCTTC. As protein: CASSPRGNYGYTF.